This is a list of T cell receptor beta chains from one sample in a study of T cells in Graves' hyperthyroidism and ophthalmopathy. MiXCR was run by TCRdb on the multiplex PCR reads, yielding one entry per CDR3 protein. The sample lists 660,000 or so distinct CDR3 sequences, less than 25% occurring once. The sample was blood. The receptor source for this set is a man between 25 and 39 years old with Graves' ophthalmopathy. Each CDR3 is given with its conserved first and last residue. The D gene is left open where the match is weak. Not every row has a clone size; where given, it reads once, few, many or a size class.

clone size	D gene	V gene	J gene	CDR3 protein	CDR3 DNA
few	TRBD1	TRBV5-6	TRBJ1-2	CASSYPQGASYGYTF	TGTGCCAGCAGCTATCCACAGGGGGCGTCCTATGGCTACACCTTC
many	TRBD2	TRBV7-2	TRBJ2-1	CASSPGLATSYNEQFF	TGTGCCAGCAGCCCCGGACTAGCCACATCCTACAATGAGCAGTTCTTC
-	TRBD1	TRBV9	TRBJ2-1	CASSEGTGVGNEQFF	TGTGCCAGCAGCGAAGGGACAGGGGTTGGGAATGAGCAGTTCTTC
few	-	TRBV18	TRBJ2-7	CASSPTASIYEQYF	TGTGCCAGCTCACCAACAGCTTCGATCTACGAGCAGTACTTC
many	-	TRBV2	TRBJ2-7	CASSEPESSYEQYF	TGTGCCAGCAGTGAACCGGAGAGCTCCTACGAGCAGTACTTC
-	TRBD1	TRBV29-1	TRBJ2-7	CSVRGTGVPYEQYF	TGCAGCGTCCGAGGGACAGGGGTTCCCTACGAGCAGTACTTC
few	TRBD1	TRBV2	TRBJ2-3	CALTRGRADTQYF	TGTGCCCTAACGAGGGGGCGCGCAGATACGCAGTATTTT
-	TRBD1	TRBV2	TRBJ2-2	CASSWDRGVRTGELFF	TGTGCCAGCAGTTGGGACAGGGGCGTGAGAACCGGGGAGCTGTTTTTT
many	-	TRBV20-1	TRBJ1-2	CSAPAGQDYGYTF	TGCAGTGCTCCCGCAGGGCAGGACTATGGCTACACCTTC
-	-	TRBV20-1	TRBJ1-3	CSARGNSSGNTIYF	TGCAGTGCTAGAGGAAACAGCTCTGGAAACACCATATATTTT
few	-	TRBV4-1	TRBJ1-4	CASSLGSAANEKLFF	TGCGCCAGCAGCCTTGGGTCTGCGGCTAATGAAAAACTGTTTTTT
many	-	TRBV28	TRBJ2-7	CASSHIRVTDYEQYF	TGTGCCAGCAGCCATATCCGGGTTACCGACTACGAGCAGTACTTC
many	-	TRBV28	TRBJ1-1	CASTLTGTLNTEAFF	TGTGCCAGCACACTGACGGGAACCTTGAACACTGAAGCTTTCTTT
-	TRBD2	TRBV7-9	TRBJ2-1	CASSLGAAGGFHEQFF	TGTGCCAGCAGCTTAGGAGCAGCGGGAGGGTTCCATGAGCAGTTCTTC
few	-	TRBV7-9	TRBJ2-5	CASSLGSPAGETQYF	TGTGCCAGCAGCTTAGGGTCCCCAGCAGGAGAGACCCAGTACTTC
few	-	TRBV18	TRBJ1-4	CASSLSRGQEKLFF	TGTGCCAGCTCACTTTCCAGGGGCCAGGAAAAACTGTTTTTT
many	-	TRBV20-1	TRBJ2-1	CSARDRSTGPPDNEQFF	TGCAGTGCTAGAGATCGAAGTACAGGGCCCCCTGACAATGAGCAGTTCTTC
-	-	TRBV28	TRBJ2-2	CASRRAQRELFF	TGTGCCAGCAGACGCGCACAGCGGGAGCTGTTTTTT
once	-	TRBV5-4	TRBJ2-7	CASSLEGRDHEQYF	TGTGCCAGCAGCTTGGAGGGCAGGGACCACGAGCAGTACTTC
many	TRBD1	TRBV24-1	TRBJ1-5	CATSDSGTGHQPQHF	TGTGCCACCAGTGACTCCGGGACAGGCCACCAGCCCCAGCATTTT
many	-	TRBV6-2/TRBV6-3	TRBJ2-2	CASSRGGTGELFF	TGTGCCAGCAGCCGAGGGGGCACCGGGGAGCTGTTTTTT
many	TRBD2	TRBV28	TRBJ2-3	CASSPGPGGSGTDTQYF	TGTGCCAGCAGTCCCGGCCCGGGCGGGAGCGGTACAGATACGCAGTATTTT
few	TRBD2	TRBV20-1	TRBJ2-7	CSALPGLATRGSYEQYF	TGCAGTGCTTTGCCGGGACTAGCGACCAGGGGGTCCTACGAGCAGTACTTC